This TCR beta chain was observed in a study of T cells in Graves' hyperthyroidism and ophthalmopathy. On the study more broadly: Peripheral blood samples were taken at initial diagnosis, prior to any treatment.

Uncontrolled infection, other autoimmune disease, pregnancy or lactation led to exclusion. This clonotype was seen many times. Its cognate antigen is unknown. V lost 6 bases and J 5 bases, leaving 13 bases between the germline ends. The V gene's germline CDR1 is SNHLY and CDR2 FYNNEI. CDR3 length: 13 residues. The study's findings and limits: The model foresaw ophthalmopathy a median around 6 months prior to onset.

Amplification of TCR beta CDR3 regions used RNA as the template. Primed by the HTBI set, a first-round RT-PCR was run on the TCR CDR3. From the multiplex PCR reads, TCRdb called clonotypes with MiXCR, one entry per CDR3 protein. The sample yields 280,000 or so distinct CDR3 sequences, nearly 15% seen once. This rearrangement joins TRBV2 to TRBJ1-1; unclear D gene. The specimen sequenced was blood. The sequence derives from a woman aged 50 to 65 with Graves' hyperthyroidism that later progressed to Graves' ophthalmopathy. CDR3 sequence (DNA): TGTGCCAGCAGGACCGAGACGGGGACTGAAGCTTTCTTT. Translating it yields CASRTETGTEAFF.